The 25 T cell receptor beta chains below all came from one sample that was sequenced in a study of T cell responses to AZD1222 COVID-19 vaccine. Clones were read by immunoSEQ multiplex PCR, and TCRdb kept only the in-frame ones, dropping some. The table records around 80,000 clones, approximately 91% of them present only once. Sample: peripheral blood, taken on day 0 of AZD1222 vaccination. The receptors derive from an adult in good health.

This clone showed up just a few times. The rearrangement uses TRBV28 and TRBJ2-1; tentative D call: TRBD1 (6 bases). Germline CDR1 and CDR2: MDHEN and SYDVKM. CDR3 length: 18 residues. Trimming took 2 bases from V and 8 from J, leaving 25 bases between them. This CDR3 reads CASSLPGGRLRRRDEQFF. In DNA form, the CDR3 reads TGTGCCAGCAGTTTACCTGGGGGCCGACTCAGGAGACGCGATGAGCAGTTCTTC.

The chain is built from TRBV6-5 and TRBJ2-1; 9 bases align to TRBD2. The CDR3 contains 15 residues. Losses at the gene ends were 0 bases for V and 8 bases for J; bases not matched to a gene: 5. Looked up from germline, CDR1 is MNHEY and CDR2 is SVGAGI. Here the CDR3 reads CASSYSRTSVDEQFF. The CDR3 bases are TGTGCCAGCAGTTACTCCCGGACTAGCGTCGATGAGCAGTTCTTC.

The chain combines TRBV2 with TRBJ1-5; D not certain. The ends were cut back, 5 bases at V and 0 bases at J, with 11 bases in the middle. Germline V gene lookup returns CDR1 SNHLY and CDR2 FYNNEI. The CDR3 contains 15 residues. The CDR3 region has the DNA TGTGCCAGCAGTACCGCGGCTTATAGCAATCAGCCCCAGCATTTT. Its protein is CASSTAAYSNQPQHF.

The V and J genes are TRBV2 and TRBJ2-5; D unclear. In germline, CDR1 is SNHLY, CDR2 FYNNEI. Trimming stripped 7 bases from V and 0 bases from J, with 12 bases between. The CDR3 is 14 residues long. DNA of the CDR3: TGTGCCAGCAAGGGCTATCAGTACCAAGAGACCCAGTACTTC. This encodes CASKGYQYQETQYF.

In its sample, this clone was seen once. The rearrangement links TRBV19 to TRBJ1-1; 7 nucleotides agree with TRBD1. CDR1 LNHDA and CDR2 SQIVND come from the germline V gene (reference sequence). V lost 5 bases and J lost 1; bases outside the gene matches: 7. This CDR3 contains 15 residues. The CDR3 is CASSPRQGRNTEAFF. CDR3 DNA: TGTGCCAGTAGTCCCCGACAGGGCAGGAACACTGAAGCTTTCTTT.

CDR3 DNA sequence: TGTGCCAGCAGTGATTATAGCGGGTTGGGGTCTGGAAACACCATATATTTT. This codes for CASSDYSGLGSGNTIYF. The chain uses TRBV6-1 and TRBJ1-3; D is uncertain. Trimming removed 3 bases from V and 1 base from J, with 16 bases in between. This CDR3 has 17 residues. Germline V gene sequence: CDR1 MNHNS, CDR2 SASEGT.

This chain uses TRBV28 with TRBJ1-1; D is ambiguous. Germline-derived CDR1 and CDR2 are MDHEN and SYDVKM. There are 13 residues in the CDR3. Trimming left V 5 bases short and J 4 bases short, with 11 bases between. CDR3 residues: CASSTYRGTEAFF. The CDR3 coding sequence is TGTGCCAGCAGTACTTATCGGGGCACTGAAGCTTTCTTT.

CDR3 residues: CASSYRDFSNTIYF. In DNA form, the CDR3 reads TGCGCCAGCAGCTACAGGGATTTTTCGAACACCATATATTTT. The chain links TRBV4-1 to TRBJ1-3; a possible D gene is TRBD1 (6 bases). This CDR3 contains 14 residues. V dropped 5 bases and J dropped 7 bases, with 15 bases sitting between them. Germline V gene lookup returns CDR1 MGHRA and CDR2 YSYEKL.

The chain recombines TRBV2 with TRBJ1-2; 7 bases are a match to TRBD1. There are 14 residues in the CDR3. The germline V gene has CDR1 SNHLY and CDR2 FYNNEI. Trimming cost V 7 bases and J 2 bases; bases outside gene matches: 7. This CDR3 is CASTTQTGNYGYTF. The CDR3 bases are TGTGCCAGCACGACTCAGACAGGGAACTATGGCTACACCTTC.

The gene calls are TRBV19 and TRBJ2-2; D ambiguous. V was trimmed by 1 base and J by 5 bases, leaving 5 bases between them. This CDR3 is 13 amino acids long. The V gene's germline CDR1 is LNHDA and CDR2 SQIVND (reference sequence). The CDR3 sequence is CASSIVRTGELFF. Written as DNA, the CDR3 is TGTGCCAGTAGTATAGTTCGTACCGGGGAGCTGTTTTTT. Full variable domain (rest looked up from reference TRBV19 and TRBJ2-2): DGGITQSPKYLFRKEGQNVTLSCEQNLNHDAMYWYRQDPGQGLRLIYYSQIVNDFQKGDIAEGYSVSREKKESFPLTVTSAQKNPTAFYLCASSIVRTGELFFGEGSRLTVL.

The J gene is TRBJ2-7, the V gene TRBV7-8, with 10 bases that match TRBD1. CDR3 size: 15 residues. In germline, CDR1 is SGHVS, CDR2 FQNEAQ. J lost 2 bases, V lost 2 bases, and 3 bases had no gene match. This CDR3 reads CASSLRDRGPYEQYF. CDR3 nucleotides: TGTGCCAGCAGCTTAAGGGACAGGGGCCCCTACGAGCAGTACTTC.

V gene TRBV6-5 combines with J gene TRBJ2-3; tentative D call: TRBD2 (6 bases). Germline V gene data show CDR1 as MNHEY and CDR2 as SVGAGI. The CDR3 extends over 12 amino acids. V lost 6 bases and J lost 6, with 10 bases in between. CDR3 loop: CASRAEGDTQYF. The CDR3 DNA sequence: TGTGCCAGCAGGGCGGAGGGGGATACGCAGTATTTT.

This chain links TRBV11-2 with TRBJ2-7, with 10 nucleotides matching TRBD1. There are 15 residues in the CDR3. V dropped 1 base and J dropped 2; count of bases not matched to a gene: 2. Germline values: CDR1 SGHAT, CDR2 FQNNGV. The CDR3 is CASSLGGTGAYEQYV. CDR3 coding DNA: TGTGCCAGCAGCTTAGGGGGGACAGGGGCCTACGAGCAGTACGTC.

The CDR3 coding sequence is TGTGCCAGCAGCCCCGGGGGGGCCATGCTCCGTGGCTACACCTTC. As protein: CASSPGGAMLRGYTF. The chain carries TRBV28 and TRBJ1-2; TRBD1 is a possible D gene (6 bases). Germline CDR1 and CDR2: MDHEN and SYDVKM. The germline V and J ends were trimmed by 6 bases and 7 bases, with 21 bases remaining between them. CDR3 length equals 15 residues.

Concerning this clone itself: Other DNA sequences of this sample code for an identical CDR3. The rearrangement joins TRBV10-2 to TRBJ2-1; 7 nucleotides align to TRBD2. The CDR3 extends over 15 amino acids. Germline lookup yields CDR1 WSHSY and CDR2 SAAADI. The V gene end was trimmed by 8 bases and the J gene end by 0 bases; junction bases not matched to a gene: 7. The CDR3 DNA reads TGCGCCAGCCTCGGGGGGTCTAGCTCCTACAATGAGCAGTTCTTC. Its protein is CASLGGSSSYNEQFF.

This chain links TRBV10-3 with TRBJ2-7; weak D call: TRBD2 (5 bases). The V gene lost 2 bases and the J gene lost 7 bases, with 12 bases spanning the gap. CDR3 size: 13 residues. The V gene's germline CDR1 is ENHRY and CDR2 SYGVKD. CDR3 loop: CAISERVTGEQYF. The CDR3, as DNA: TGTGCCATCAGTGAGCGCGTTACGGGGGAGCAGTACTTC.

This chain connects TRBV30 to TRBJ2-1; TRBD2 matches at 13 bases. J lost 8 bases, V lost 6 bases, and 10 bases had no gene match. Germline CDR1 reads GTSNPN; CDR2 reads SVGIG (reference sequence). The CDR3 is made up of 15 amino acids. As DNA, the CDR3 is TGTGCCTGCGCGACCGGGACTAGCGGGATCTATGAGCAGTTCTTC. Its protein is CACATGTSGIYEQFF. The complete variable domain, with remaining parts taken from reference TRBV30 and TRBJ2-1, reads SQTIHQWPATLVQPVGSPLSLECTVEGTSNPNLYWYRQAAGRGLQLLFYSVGIGQISSEVPQNLSASRPQDRQFILSSKKLLLSDSGFYLCACATGTSGIYEQFFGPGTRLTVL.

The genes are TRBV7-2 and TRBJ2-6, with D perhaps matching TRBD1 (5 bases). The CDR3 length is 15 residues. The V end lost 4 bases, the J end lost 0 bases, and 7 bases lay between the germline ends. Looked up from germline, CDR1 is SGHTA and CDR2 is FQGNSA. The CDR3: CASSSDSSGANVLTF. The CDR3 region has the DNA TGTGCCAGCAGCTCCGACAGCTCTGGGGCCAACGTCCTGACTTTC.

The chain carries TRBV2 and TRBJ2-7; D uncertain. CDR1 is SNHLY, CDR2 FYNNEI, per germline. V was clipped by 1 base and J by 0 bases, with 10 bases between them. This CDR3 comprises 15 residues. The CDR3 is CASSEDSQASYEQYF. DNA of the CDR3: TGTGCCAGCAGTGAAGACAGCCAGGCCTCCTACGAGCAGTACTTC.

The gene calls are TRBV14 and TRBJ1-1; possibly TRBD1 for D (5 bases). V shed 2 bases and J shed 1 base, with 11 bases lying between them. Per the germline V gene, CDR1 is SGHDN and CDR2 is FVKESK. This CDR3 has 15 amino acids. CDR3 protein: CASSQWVGANTEAFF. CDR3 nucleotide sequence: TGTGCCAGCAGCCAATGGGTCGGGGCGAACACTGAAGCTTTCTTT. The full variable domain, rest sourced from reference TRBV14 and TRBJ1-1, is EAGVTQFPSHSVIEKGQTVTLRCDPISGHDNLYWYRRVMGKEIKFLLHFVKESKQDESGMPNNRFLAERTGGTYSTLKVQPAELEDSGVYFCASSQWVGANTEAFFGQGTRLTVV.

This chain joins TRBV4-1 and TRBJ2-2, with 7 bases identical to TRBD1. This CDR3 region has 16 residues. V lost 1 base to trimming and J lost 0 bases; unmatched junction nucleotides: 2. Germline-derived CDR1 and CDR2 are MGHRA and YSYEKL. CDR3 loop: CASSQGQGANTGELFF. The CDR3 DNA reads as TGCGCCAGCAGCCAAGGACAGGGTGCGAACACCGGGGAGCTGTTTTTT.

CDR3 DNA sequence: TGTGCCAGCAGTTACTCGATCGGGTCGATGTCGGAAGCTTTCTTT. It is translated as CASSYSIGSMSEAFF. The V call is TRBV6-5, the J call TRBJ1-1; D not certain. The germline gives CDR1 MNHEY, CDR2 SVGAGI. This CDR3 comprises 15 residues. Trimming took 0 bases from V and 8 from J, leaving 16 bases between them.

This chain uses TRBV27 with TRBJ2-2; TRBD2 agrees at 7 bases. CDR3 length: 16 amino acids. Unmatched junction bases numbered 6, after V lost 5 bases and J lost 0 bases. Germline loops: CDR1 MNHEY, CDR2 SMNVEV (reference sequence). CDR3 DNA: TGTGCCAGCAGTAGACTCAGCGGGACGAACACCGGGGAGCTGTTTTTT. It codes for CASSRLSGTNTGELFF.

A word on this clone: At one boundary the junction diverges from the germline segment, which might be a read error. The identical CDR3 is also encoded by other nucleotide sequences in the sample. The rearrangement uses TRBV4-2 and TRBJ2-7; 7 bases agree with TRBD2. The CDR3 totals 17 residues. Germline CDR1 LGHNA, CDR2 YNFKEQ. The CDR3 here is CARISSPVLAGTYEQYF. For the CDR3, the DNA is TGTGCCAGGATCTCTTCCCCCGTCTTAGCGGGTACCTATGAGCAGTACTTC.

CDR3 sequence reads: CASSHKRGRDTYEQYF. The CDR3 DNA reads TGTGCCAGCAGCCACAAGCGGGGGCGTGATACCTACGAGCAGTACTTC. V is TRBV5-4 and J is TRBJ2-7; TRBD2 matches at 8 bases. The CDR3 extends over 16 amino acids. The germline V gene encodes CDR1 SGHNT and CDR2 YYREEE (reference sequence). The ends lost 4 bases at V and 2 bases at J; junction bases unmatched: 11.